This record covers a single TCR beta chain. This clonotype showed up just a few times. The antigen it binds to is not known. No base qualities exist here, and no much larger clone lies one base off it. The reads were generated on an Illumina HiSeq 2500. TCR beta libraries were prepared by quantitative 5'-RACE with molecular barcodes. The authors processed their data as follows. To identify disease-linked TCR variants, a new computational method was used, one built on a probabilistic model of VDJ rearrangement. TCRdb cleaned the public reads at Q25 with fastp, built clones with MiXCR and kept in-frame beta chains. Rows matching on CDR3 protein sequence are summarized as one entry with the most common DNA and genes. The V and J calls and clone size are TCRdb's, not the authors'. This sample gives about 390,000 distinct CDR3 sequences in total; around 20% of them show up just once. The top ten hold about a sixth of the sample.

The data belong to a study of CD8 T cells in ankylosing spondylitis (dated 2017 in TCRdb). Study-wide context: The study set out to find disease-linked TCR variants by profiling T cell receptor beta repertoires in ankylosing spondylitis patients and healthy donors. The full study cohort was made up of about two dozen ankylosing spondylitis patients and roughly 100 healthy donors. Peripheral blood was sampled, and synovial fluid was also collected from ankylosing spondylitis patients. What the research found in general, with its limitations: The disease-linked clones were reported to be significantly enriched in matched synovial fluid samples from ankylosing spondylitis patients. Blood from ankylosing spondylitis patients appeared to be characterized by a TCR beta motif made up of about 8 highly homologous amino acid variants. Some TCR beta motif variants had previously been reported in synovial fluid and blood of reactive arthritis patients, which suggested common disease-initiation mechanisms. The disease-linked clones showed a CD8+ phenotype and occurred at relatively low frequencies in peripheral blood.

Cut back by 6 bases and 4 bases, the V and J ends lie 15 bases apart. The CDR3 sequence holds 13 residues, the cysteine and phenylalanine included. Here the CDR3 DNA is all that survives: 39 bases in frame from base 1. According to the germline V gene (reference sequence), CDR1 reads DFQATT and CDR2 reads SNEGSKA. The sample was blood, either unsorted or a sorted T cell fraction (not recorded which). The clonotype was recovered from a male donor with ankylosing spondylitis. The sequence links TRBV20-1 to TRBJ1-2, and possibly TRBD1, on 5 matching bases. The DNA reads TGCAGTGCCGGCCCGGGGGGGAGCTATGGCTACACCTTC. It is translated as CSAGPGGSYGYTF.